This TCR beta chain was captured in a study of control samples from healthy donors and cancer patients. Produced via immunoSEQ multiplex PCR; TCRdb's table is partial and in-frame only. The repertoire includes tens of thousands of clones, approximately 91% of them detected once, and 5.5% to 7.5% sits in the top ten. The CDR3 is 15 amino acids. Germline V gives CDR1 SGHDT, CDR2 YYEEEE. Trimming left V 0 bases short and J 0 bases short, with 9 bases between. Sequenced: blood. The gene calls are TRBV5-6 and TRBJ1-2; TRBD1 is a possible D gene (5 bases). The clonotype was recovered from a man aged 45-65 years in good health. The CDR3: CASSLGGDPNYGYTF. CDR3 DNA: TGTGCCAGCAGCTTGGGGGGGGACCCTAACTATGGCTACACCTTC.